This TCR beta chain is drawn from a study of blood T cell repertoires in COVID-19. As for the study in general: Whether acute or convalescent, the COVID-19 samples came from the United States, Italy and Spain. PBMCs, B-cell-depleted T cells, or T cells were the source of the cDNA or gDNA that made up the material.

The germline V gene encodes CDR1 SGDLS and CDR2 YYNGEE. This CDR3 is 14 amino acids long. V gave up 7 bases and J gave up 4 bases; unmatched junction bases: 4. Original data processing: Reference gene primer amplification gave estimated nucleated cell counts. The assay was immunoSEQ multiplex PCR, and TCRdb's table has in-frame clones only and misses some. V and J calls plus clone size are reproduced from that table; the DNA served to infer D and trimming. This sample has fewer than 350,000 clones, with around 85% found just once. Sequencing input: peripheral blood. The receptor comes from a woman in her 30s who had recovered from COVID-19. The rearrangement joins TRBV9 to TRBJ2-3; 12 bases agree with TRBD2. DNA for the CDR3: TGTGCCAGCGGGGGGACTAGCGGGTCAGATACGCAGTATTTT. This gives the protein CASGGTSGSDTQYF.